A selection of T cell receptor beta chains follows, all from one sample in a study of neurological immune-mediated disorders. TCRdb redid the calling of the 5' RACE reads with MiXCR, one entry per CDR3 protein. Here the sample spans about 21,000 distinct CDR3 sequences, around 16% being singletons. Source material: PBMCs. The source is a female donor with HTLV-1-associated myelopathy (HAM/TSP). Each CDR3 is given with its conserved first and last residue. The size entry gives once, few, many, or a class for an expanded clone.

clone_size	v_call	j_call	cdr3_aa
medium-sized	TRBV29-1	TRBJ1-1	CSVLPMENTEAFF
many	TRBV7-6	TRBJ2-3	CASSLVPGRTDTQYF
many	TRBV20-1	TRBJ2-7	CSARRGGQGFDEQYF
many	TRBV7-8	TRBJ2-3	CASSLADFSDTQYF
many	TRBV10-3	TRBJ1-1	CAIRRGGVRTEAFF
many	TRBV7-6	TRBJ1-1	CASSLARHGTEAFF
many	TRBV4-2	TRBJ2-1	CASSQDPGGRAGGDEQFF
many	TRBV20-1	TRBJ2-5	CSARDRSSQTQYF
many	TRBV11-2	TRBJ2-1	CASSLFVTSDDNEQFF
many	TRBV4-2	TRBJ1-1	CASSQDRGTEAFF
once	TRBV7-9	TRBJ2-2	CASSARGVGELFF